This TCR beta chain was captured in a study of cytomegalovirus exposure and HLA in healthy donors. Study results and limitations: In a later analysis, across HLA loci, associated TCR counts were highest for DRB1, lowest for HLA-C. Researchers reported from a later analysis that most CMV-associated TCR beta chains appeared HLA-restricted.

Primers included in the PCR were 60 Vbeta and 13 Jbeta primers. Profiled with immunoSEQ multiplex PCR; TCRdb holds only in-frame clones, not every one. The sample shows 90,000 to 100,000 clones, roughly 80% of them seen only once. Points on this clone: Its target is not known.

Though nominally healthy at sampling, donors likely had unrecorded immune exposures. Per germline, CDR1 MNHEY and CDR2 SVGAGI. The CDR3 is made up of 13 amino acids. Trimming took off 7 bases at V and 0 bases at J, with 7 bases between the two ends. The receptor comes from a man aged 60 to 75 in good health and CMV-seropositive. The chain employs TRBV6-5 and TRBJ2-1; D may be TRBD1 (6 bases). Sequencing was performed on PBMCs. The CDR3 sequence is CASKDSSYNEQFF. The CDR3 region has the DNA TGTGCCAGCAAGGACAGCTCCTACAATGAGCAGTTCTTC.